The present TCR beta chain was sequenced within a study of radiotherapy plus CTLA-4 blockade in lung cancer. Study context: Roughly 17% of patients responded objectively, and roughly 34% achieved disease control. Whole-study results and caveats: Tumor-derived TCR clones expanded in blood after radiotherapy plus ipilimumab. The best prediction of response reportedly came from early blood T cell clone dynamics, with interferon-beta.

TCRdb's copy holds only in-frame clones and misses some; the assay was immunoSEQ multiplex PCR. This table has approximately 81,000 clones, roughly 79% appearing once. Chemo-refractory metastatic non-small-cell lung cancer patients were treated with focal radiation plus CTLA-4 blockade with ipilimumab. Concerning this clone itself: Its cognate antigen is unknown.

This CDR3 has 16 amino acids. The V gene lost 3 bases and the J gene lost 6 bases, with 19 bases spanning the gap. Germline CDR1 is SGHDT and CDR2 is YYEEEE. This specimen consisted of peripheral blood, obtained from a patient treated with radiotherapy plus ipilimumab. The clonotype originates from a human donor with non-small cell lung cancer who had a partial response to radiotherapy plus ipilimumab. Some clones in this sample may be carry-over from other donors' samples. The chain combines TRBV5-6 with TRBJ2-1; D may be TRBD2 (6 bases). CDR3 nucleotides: TGTGCCAGCAGCTCCAGACGGGGACTGAGATTCAATGAGCAGTTCTTC. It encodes CASSSRRGLRFNEQFF.